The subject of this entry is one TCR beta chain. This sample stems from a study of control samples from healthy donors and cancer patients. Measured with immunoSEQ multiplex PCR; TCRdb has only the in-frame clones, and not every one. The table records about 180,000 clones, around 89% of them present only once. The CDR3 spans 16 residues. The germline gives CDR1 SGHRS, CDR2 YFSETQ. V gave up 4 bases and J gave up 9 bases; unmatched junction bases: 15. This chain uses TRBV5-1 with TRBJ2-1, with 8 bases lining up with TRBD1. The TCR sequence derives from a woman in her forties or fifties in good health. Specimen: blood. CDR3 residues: CASSNTQRTGKGEQFF. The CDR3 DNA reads TGCGCCAGCAGCAACACCCAAAGGACAGGGAAGGGTGAGCAGTTCTTC.